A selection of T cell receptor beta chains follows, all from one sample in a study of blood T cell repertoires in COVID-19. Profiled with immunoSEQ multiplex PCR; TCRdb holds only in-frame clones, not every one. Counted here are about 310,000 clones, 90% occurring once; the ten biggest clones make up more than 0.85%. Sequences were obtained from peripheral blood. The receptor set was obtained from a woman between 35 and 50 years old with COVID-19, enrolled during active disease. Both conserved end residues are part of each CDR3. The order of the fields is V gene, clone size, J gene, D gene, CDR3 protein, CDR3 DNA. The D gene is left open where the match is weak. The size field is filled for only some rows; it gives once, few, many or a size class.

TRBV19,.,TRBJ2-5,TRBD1,CASSSGQGKETQYF,TGTGCCAGTAGCTCGGGACAGGGGAAAGAGACCCAGTACTTC
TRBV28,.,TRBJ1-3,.,CASSFRGNTIYF,TGTGCCAGCAGTTTTAGAGGAAACACCATATATTTT
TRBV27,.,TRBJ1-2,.,CASSFTGSYYGYTF,TGTGCCAGCAGTTTCACAGGGTCGTACTATGGCTACACCTTC
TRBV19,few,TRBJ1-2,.,CASSVPGRTGYGYTF,TGTGCCAGTAGTGTACCGGGGAGGACCGGCTATGGCTACACCTTC
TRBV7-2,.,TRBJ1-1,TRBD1,CASSRVVGGGGEAFF,TGTGCCAGCAGCCGGGTGGTAGGGGGCGGCGGTGAAGCTTTCTTT
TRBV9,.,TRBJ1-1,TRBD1,CASSVVGTVLNTEAFF,TGTGCCAGCAGCGTAGTGGGGACAGTTCTGAACACTGAAGCTTTCTTT
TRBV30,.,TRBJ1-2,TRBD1,CAWSTGTGPHGYTF,TGTGCCTGGAGTACCGGGACAGGGCCCCATGGCTACACCTTC
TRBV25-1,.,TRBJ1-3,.,CASSESYREGNTIYF,TGTGCCAGCAGTGAATCGTACAGGGAGGGAAACACCATATATTTT
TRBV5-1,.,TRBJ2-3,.,CASSPQGDTQYF,TGCGCCAGCAGCCCGCAGGGGGATACGCAGTATTTT
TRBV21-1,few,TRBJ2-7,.,CASSRQGGQYEQYF,TGTGCCAGCAGCAGACAGGGAGGTCAGTACGAGCAGTACTTC
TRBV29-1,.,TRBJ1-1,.,CSVEIGANTEAFF,TGCAGCGTTGAAATAGGGGCTAACACTGAAGCTTTCTTT
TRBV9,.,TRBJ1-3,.,CASSSREIVGNTIYF,TGTGCCAGCAGCTCCCGGGAAATAGTAGGAAACACCATATATTTT
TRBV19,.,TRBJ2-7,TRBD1,CASSEDRGPYEQYF,TGTGCCAGTAGTGAGGACAGGGGCCCGTACGAGCAGTACTTC
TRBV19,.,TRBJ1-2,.,CASTVQGPGYGYTF,TGTGCCAGTACCGTACAGGGTCCTGGGTATGGCTACACCTTC
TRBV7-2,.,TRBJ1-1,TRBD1,CASSRLTGGIGDEAFF,TGTGCCAGCAGCCGCCTGACAGGGGGCATTGGTGATGAAGCTTTCTTT
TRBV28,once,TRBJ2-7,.,CASSITGTSQYF,TGTGCCAGCAGTATCACAGGGACCTCTCAGTACTTC
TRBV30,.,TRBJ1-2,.,CAWSLQGPNYGYTF,TGTGCCTGGAGTTTACAGGGACCTAACTATGGCTACACCTTC
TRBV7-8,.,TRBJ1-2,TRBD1,CASSPDFRGRDGYTF,TGTGCCAGCAGCCCCGACTTCAGGGGGCGGGATGGCTACACCTTC
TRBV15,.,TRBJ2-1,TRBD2,CATSISGGASYNEQFF,TGTGCCACCAGCATTAGCGGGGGGGCCTCCTACAATGAGCAGTTCTTC
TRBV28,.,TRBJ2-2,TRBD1,CASSLIGQGARSGELFF,TGTGCCAGCAGTCTAATAGGACAGGGGGCAAGGTCCGGGGAGCTGTTTTTT
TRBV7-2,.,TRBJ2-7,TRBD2,CASSVLAGGLSSYEQYF,TGTGCCAGCAGTGTACTAGCGGGGGGATTAAGCTCCTACGAGCAGTACTTC
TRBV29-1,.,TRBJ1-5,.,CSVGDGGAGQPQHF,TGCAGCGTCGGGGACGGTGGAGCGGGTCAGCCCCAGCATTTT
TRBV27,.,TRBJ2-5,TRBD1,CASSLIRGQQETQYF,TGTGCCAGCAGTTTAATAAGGGGACAGCAAGAGACCCAGTACTTC
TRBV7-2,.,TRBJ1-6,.,CASSLIWENSPLHF,TGTGCCAGCAGCTTAATTTGGGAGAATTCACCCCTCCACTTT
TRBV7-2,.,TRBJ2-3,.,CASSSIHTQYF,TGTGCCAGCAGCTCAATCCATACGCAGTATTTT
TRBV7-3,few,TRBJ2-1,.,CASSLGGGEQFF,TGTGCCAGCAGCCTAGGCGGGGGCGAGCAGTTCTTC
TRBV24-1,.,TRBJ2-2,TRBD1,CATSDLGQLELFF,TGTGCCACCAGTGACCTGGGACAGTTGGAGCTGTTTTTT
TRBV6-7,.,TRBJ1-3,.,CASSYPFGGGHSGNTIYF,TGTGCCAGCAGTTACCCCTTTGGCGGCGGTCACTCTGGAAACACCATATATTTT
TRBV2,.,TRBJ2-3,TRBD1,CASRGQGNPGETDTQYF,TGTGCCAGCAGGGGACAGGGCAATCCCGGAGAAACAGATACGCAGTATTTT
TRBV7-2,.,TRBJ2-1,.,CASSSYRSYNEQFF,TGTGCCAGCAGCTCGTATCGCTCCTACAATGAGCAGTTCTTC